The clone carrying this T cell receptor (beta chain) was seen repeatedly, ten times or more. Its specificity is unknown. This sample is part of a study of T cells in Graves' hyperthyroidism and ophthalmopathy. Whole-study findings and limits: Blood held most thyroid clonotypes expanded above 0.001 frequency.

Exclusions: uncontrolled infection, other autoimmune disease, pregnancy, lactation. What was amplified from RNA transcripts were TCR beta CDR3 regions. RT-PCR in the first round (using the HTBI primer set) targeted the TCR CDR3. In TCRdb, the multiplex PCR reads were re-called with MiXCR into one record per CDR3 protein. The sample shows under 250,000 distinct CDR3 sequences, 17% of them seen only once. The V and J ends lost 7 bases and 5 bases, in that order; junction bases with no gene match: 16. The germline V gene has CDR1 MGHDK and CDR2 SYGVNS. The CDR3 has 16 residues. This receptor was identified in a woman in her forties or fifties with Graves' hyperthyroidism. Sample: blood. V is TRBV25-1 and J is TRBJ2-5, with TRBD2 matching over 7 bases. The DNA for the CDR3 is TGTGCCAGCACCCCGGGTTACGGGAGGACGGGGGAGACCCAGTACTTC. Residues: CASTPGYGRTGETQYF.